The following is a TCR beta chain sequence with its context. The data derive from a study of blood T cell repertoires in COVID-19. At the level of the study: Specimens from acute and convalescent COVID-19 originated in the United States, Italy and Spain. Nucleic acid was either cDNA or gDNA, and it came from T cells, B-cell-depleted T cells, or PBMCs.

Under the authors' procedure: Amplification from reference gene primers served as the basis for estimated nucleated cell counts. Method: immunoSEQ multiplex PCR; TCRdb's copy keeps in-frame clones and lacks some. Clone size and the V and J calls come from that table; the DNA yielded D and trimming. The table includes more than 250,000 clones, about nine tenths detected once. This clonotype was obtained from a man over 45 with active or convalescent COVID-19. The sample was peripheral blood.

The CDR3 sequence is CASSQDLARGSTGELFF. Written as DNA, the CDR3 is TGTGCCAGCAGCCAAGATTTAGCTCGGGGATCCACCGGGGAGCTGTTTTTT. The chain has TRBV14 and TRBJ2-2, with a weak D call TRBD2 (5 bases). Trimming took 0 bases from V and 4 from J, leaving 15 bases between them. Germline V CDR1 and CDR2: SGHDN, FVKESK. The CDR3 is 17 residues long.